This T cell receptor (delta chain) comes out of a study of human gamma delta and Vdelta1 T cells. TCRdb called clones from the PCR reads again using CATT. Found here are several thousand delta-chain clones, almost 40% of them singletons; the top ten hold 5.9%. This CDR3 comprises 14 residues. CDR1 and CDR2 (germline): TSWWSYY, QGS. The V end was cut by 3 bases, the J end by 2 bases, with 10 bases between. Study-wide findings and caveats: Reportedly, Delta One T cells were polyclonal and broadly targeted acute myeloid leukemia.

Concerning this clone: Its antigen remains unknown.

The specimen sequenced was Vdelta1 gamma-delta T cells from blood grown in culture (DOT cells). The chain combines TRDV1 with TRDJ1; no reliable D call. The TCR originated in a human donor in good health. The CDR3 coding sequence is TGTGCTCTTGGGGAGGTACTCCCAACCGATAAACTCATCTTT. Protein product: CALGEVLPTDKLIF.